This T cell receptor (beta chain) originates from a study of response to subunit inactivated influenza vaccine. The table lists this clonotype with a few counts. The antigen is not known. A single record per CDR3 protein comes from TCRdb applying MiXCR to the RT-PCR reads. In the table there are 500,000 or so distinct CDR3 sequences, more than 15% of which are singletons. Study-wide results and caveats: The authors suggested that every seasonal influenza vaccination recruits few new T cells.

This CDR3 has 16 amino acids. Germline CDR1 is MDHEN and CDR2 is SYDVKM. With 6 bases removed from V and 7 bases from J, the gap between germline ends came to 24 bases. V gene TRBV28 combines with J gene TRBJ1-2; a weak D match, TRBD1 (6 bases). The receptor's source is a man in his fifties or sixties who received an inactivated influenza vaccine. This specimen consisted of CD4+ T cells sorted from PBMCs, obtained roughly 24 months after vaccination. The CDR3 bases are TGTGCCAGCAGCCGCGGGGGCACAACATTGGAGTCTGGCTACACCTTC. It encodes CASSRGGTTLESGYTF.